Below are 32 T cell receptor beta chains sequenced from a single sample in a study of neoadjuvant anti-PD-1 for oral cavity cancer (dated by TCRdb to the early 2020s). The sample's time point label is to be understood as: after neoadjuvant nivolumab, at surgical resection. Preparation of the library involved the immunoSEQ multiplex PCR assay. The source is immuneACCESS, and TCRdb retained only in-frame sequences with V and J called. Part of the clones is not carried over; for the studies checked, unresolved V genes explain less than half of this, and the remainder is unexplained. For this sample the table gives 55,000 to 80,000 clones, of which roughly nine tenths were detected only once. Around 2.8% of the sample is held by the ten biggest clonotypes. The sequencing here drew on PBMCs, taken after nivolumab (anti-PD-1) treatment. The receptors originated from a person aged 35-80 years with oral cavity squamous cell carcinoma.

This clone was seen only once. V gene TRBV19 combines with J gene TRBJ1-4; D is perhaps TRBD1 (5 bases). Germline V CDR1 and CDR2: LNHDA, SQIVND (reference sequence). The CDR3 totals 11 residues. The V end was cut by 11 bases, the J end by 10 bases, with 14 bases between. The CDR3 region has the DNA TGTGCCGGGACTGTGGGGAGAAAACTGTTTTTT. This gives the protein CAGTVGRKLFF. Filled out from reference TRBV19 and TRBJ1-4, the complete variable domain reads DGGITQSPKYLFRKEGQNVTLSCEQNLNHDAMYWYRQDPGQGLRLIYYSQIVNDFQKGDIAEGYSVSREKKESFPLTVTSAQKNPTAFYLCAGTVGRKLFFGSGTQLSVL.

This clone was counted only a few times. The V call is TRBV18, the J call TRBJ2-1; weak D call: TRBD1 (5 bases). With 8 bases removed from V and 6 bases from J, the gap between germline ends came to 17 bases. There are 14 residues in the CDR3. Germline values: CDR1 KGHSH, CDR2 LQKENI. The CDR3 reads CASALWGRINEQFF. CDR3 sequence (DNA): TGTGCCAGCGCCCTATGGGGCAGGATCAATGAGCAGTTCTTC.

The chain recombines TRBV2 with TRBJ1-5; TRBD1 matches 7 bases. Germline CDR1 is SNHLY and CDR2 is FYNNEI. Trimming cost V 6 bases and J 3 bases; bases outside gene matches: 2. The CDR3 totals 13 residues. Here the CDR3 reads CASSGQVNQPQHF. As DNA, the CDR3 is TGTGCCAGCAGCGGACAGGTCAATCAGCCCCAGCATTTT.

This rearrangement joins TRBV9 to TRBJ2-7; 8 nucleotides match TRBD1. J gave up 0 bases and V 3 bases, and 8 bases lay outside the gene matches. There are 16 residues in the CDR3. Germline V lookup: CDR1 SGDLS, CDR2 YYNGEE. The CDR3 loop reads CASSAGQGSYSYEQYF. DNA for the CDR3: TGTGCCAGCAGCGCAGGACAGGGTTCGTACTCCTACGAGCAGTACTTC.

The CDR3 sequence is CATRTAGYGYTF. DNA of the CDR3: TGTGCCACCAGGACAGCGGGCTATGGCTACACCTTC. The genes are TRBV6-4 and TRBJ1-2; D perhaps matches TRBD1 (6 bases). The CDR3 extends over 12 amino acids. The germline gives CDR1 MRHNA, CDR2 SNTAGT. V lost 10 bases and J 4 bases, leaving 13 bases between the germline ends.

This clone showed up just a few times. This chain joins TRBV19 and TRBJ2-3; D is unclear. Trimming cost V 7 bases and J 5 bases, with 10 bases left between them. The CDR3 is 12 residues long. Germline V gene sequence: CDR1 LNHDA, CDR2 SQIVND (reference sequence). CDR3 loop: CASISEEDTQYF. The CDR3 coding sequence is TGTGCCAGTATATCAGAGGAAGATACGCAGTATTTT.

V gene TRBV10-2 combines with J gene TRBJ1-2; D call uncertain. The V end was cut by 2 bases, the J end by 1 base, with 5 bases between. The CDR3 is 13 amino acids. The germline V gene encodes CDR1 WSHSY and CDR2 SAAADI. The CDR3 nucleotides are TGCGCCAGCAGTGAGATAGTTAACTATGGCTACACCTTC. Translating gives CASSEIVNYGYTF.

Points on this clone: Mismatch with germline at one junction end may stem from a read error. This rearrangement joins TRBV18 to TRBJ1-2, with D possibly matching TRBD1 (6 bases). Germline CDR1 reads KGHSH; CDR2 reads LQKENI. CDR3 size: 13 residues. The CDR3 DNA is TGTGCCAGCTCACCAGGTCCTTCTCAGGGGCAGCCCTTC. This codes for CASSPGPSQGQPF.

The CDR3 loop is CASKVRGYTEAFF. Here the CDR3 DNA reads TGTGCCAGCAAGGTCAGGGGGTACACTGAAGCTTTCTTT. The chain combines TRBV6-1 with TRBJ1-1; 7 nucleotides line up with TRBD1. Germline V gene data show CDR1 as MNHNS and CDR2 as SASEGT. Losses at the gene ends were 7 bases for V and 3 bases for J; bases not matched to a gene: 5. The CDR3 is 13 residues long.

The chain recombines TRBV7-3 with TRBJ2-1; perhaps TRBD2 as D (6 bases). Germline V gene lookup returns CDR1 SGHTA and CDR2 FQGTGA. The CDR3 length is 16 residues. V gave up 1 base and J gave up 1 base, with 11 bases separating them. The CDR3 reads CASSLMGGGSYNEQFF. The CDR3 nucleotides read TGTGCCAGCAGCTTAATGGGGGGAGGATCCTACAATGAGCAGTTCTTC.

The sample holds one count of this clone. The rearrangement links TRBV25-1 to TRBJ2-3; D is possibly TRBD2 (5 bases). In germline, CDR1 is MGHDK, CDR2 SYGVNS. This CDR3 has 14 amino acids. Trimming shortened V by 1 base and J by 1 base, and 6 bases separated the two germline ends. The CDR3 DNA reads TGTGCCAGCAGTGAATTCGGGGGCACAGATACGCAGTATTTT. It yields the protein CASSEFGGTDTQYF.

The CDR3 here is CAISESNYEQYF. As DNA, the CDR3 is TGTGCCATCAGTGAGTCGAACTACGAGCAGTACTTC. The chain joins TRBV10-3 to TRBJ2-7; D unclear. Germline CDR1 ENHRY, CDR2 SYGVKD. The CDR3 extends over 12 amino acids. V shed 0 bases and J shed 3 bases, with 3 bases lying between them.

The chain has TRBV27 and TRBJ1-6; 8 nucleotides align to TRBD1. CDR3 length: 16 residues. V dropped 6 bases and J dropped 2; count of bases not matched to a gene: 6. Germline V gives CDR1 MNHEY, CDR2 SMNVEV (reference sequence). The CDR3 DNA follows: TGTGCCAGCAGACCCCCGGGACAGGCCTATAATTCACCCCTCCACTTT. Its translation is CASRPPGQAYNSPLHF.

This chain uses TRBV6-5 with TRBJ1-2, with D possibly TRBD1 on 5 matching bases. From germline, CDR1 is MNHEY and CDR2 SVGAGI. The V and J ends lost 6 bases and 6 bases respectively, with 14 bases between them. This CDR3 comprises 13 residues. The CDR3 DNA reads TGTGCCAGCAGCGTATCCGAAGGGGATGGCTACACCTTC. It encodes CASSVSEGDGYTF.

The chain employs TRBV29-1 and TRBJ2-7; maybe TRBD1 (7 bases). Germline lookup yields CDR1 SQVTM and CDR2 ANQGSEA. The V and J ends lost 6 bases and 4 bases respectively, with 25 bases between them. The CDR3 sequence is 16 residues long. The DNA for the CDR3 is TGCAGCGTCCTAAACCAGGAGGGAGACAGGGTGTACGAGCAGTACTTC. Translated: CSVLNQEGDRVYEQYF.

This clone has a handful of counts. The J gene is TRBJ1-5, the V gene TRBV10-3, with D perhaps TRBD1 (5 bases). This CDR3 is built from 15 residues. Germline lookup yields CDR1 ENHRY and CDR2 SYGVKD. Trimming took 10 bases from V and 1 from J, leaving 17 bases between them. The CDR3 here is CATTGGTESNQPQHF. CDR3 bases: TGTGCCACCACCGGAGGGACGGAGAGCAATCAGCCCCAGCATTTT.

CDR3 region: CAISDGTGSETQYF. In DNA, the CDR3 is TGTGCCATCAGTGACGGGACAGGGTCAGAGACCCAGTACTTC. This sequence joins TRBV10-3 and TRBJ2-5, with 9 bases lining up with TRBD1. V was pared by 3 bases and J by 4 bases, with 3 bases of the junction left unmatched. Germline V gives CDR1 ENHRY, CDR2 SYGVKD. This CDR3 comprises 14 residues.

This chain uses TRBV28 with TRBJ1-2; D ambiguous. Germline CDR1 reads MDHEN; CDR2 reads SYDVKM. The CDR3 runs 14 residues. The V and J ends lost 7 bases and 2 bases respectively, with 14 bases between them. DNA for the CDR3: TGTGCCAGCAAGGATGGAGGTGAGAACTATGGCTACACCTTC. Residues: CASKDGGENYGYTF.

V and J are TRBV9 and TRBJ2-7; D gene unclear. Trimming cost V 5 bases and J 0 bases, with 15 bases left between them. The germline V gene encodes CDR1 SGDLS and CDR2 YYNGEE. The CDR3 contains 15 residues. Here the CDR3 reads CASRFHGSYSYEQYF. The CDR3 DNA sequence: TGTGCCAGCAGATTTCATGGGTCCTACTCCTACGAGCAGTACTTC.

This chain joins TRBV6-5 and TRBJ2-2; TRBD1 matches 9 bases. CDR1 MNHEY and CDR2 SVGAGI come from the germline V gene. The CDR3 spans 16 residues. J gave up 6 bases and V 4 bases, and 9 bases lay outside the gene matches. DNA for the CDR3: TGTGCCAGCAGTTGGTCCCGGGACAGGGTGGCCGGGGAGCTGTTTTTT. Translating it yields CASSWSRDRVAGELFF.

The J gene is TRBJ1-2, the V gene TRBV5-1; D may be TRBD1 (6 bases). Trimming removed 0 bases at V and 13 bases at J, with 13 bases between. This CDR3 comprises 12 residues. Germline CDR1 reads SGHRS; CDR2 reads YFSETQ. This CDR3 is CASSLDGGGPTF. CDR3 nucleotides: TGCGCCAGCAGCTTGGATGGGGGCGGACCCACCTTC.

On this clone itself: Sequence at one end of the junction differs from germline and may be a read error. The chain carries TRBV11-1 and TRBJ2-7; no clear D. The CDR3 has 12 amino acids. Germline V CDR1 and CDR2: SGHAT, FQDESV (reference sequence). CDR3 sequence: CASSLVSNEQYF. The CDR3 DNA sequence: TGTGCCAGCAGCTTAGTCTCCAACGAGCAGTACTTC.

Details on this clone: At one of its ends the junction is not consistent with the germline gene, which may arise from a read error. Other DNA sequences from this sample encode an identical CDR3 as well. The chain recombines TRBV6-5 with TRBJ2-2, with D tentatively TRBD2 (5 bases). The germline V gene encodes CDR1 MNHEY and CDR2 SVGAGI. This CDR3 contains 14 residues. The CDR3 DNA is TGTGCCAGCAGAATCGACCGATACACCGGGGAGCTATTTTTT. This encodes CASRIDRYTGELFF.

V is TRBV5-5 and J is TRBJ1-1; 10 bases are shared with TRBD1. Trimming at V came to 4 bases and at J to 5 bases, leaving 11 bases not matched to a gene. In germline, CDR1 is SGHKS, CDR2 YYEKEE (reference sequence). The CDR3 covers 16 residues. The CDR3 spells CASSGGTGAVGTEAFF. In DNA form, the CDR3 reads TGTGCCAGCAGCGGCGGGACAGGGGCGGTGGGTACTGAAGCTTTCTTT.

V is TRBV9 and J is TRBJ1-3; no reliable D call. Trimming shortened V by 4 bases and J by 2 bases, and 13 bases separated the two germline ends. Germline assignment: CDR1 SGDLS and CDR2 YYNGEE. The CDR3 consists of 15 residues. CDR3 coding DNA: TGTGCCAGCAGCTTAAGGAGGGAACCTGGAAACACCATATATTTT. Translated: CASSLRREPGNTIYF.

The chain combines TRBV5-1 with TRBJ2-2, with 9 positions matching TRBD2. In germline, CDR1 is SGHRS, CDR2 YFSETQ. This CDR3 contains 15 residues. The V and J ends lost 4 bases and 4 bases, in that order; junction bases with no gene match: 5. As DNA, the CDR3 is TGCGCCAGCAGCGTGGGACTAGCAGGCACCGGGGAGCTGTTTTTT. Translating it yields CASSVGLAGTGELFF.

The chain joins TRBV6-4 to TRBJ2-2; tentative D call: TRBD2 (5 bases). Germline CDR1 MRHNA, CDR2 SNTAGT. V was pared by 10 bases and J by 1 base, with 13 bases between. This CDR3 has 14 amino acids. CDR3 DNA sequence: TGTGCCACCCGATGGACTCAGAACACCGGGGAGCTGTTTTTT. Its protein is CATRWTQNTGELFF.

The V gene is TRBV10-3, the J gene TRBJ1-3, with a weak D call TRBD1 (5 bases). Germline CDR1 ENHRY, CDR2 SYGVKD. The ends were cut back, 11 bases at V and 0 bases at J, with 20 bases in the middle. This CDR3 comprises 16 residues. Here the CDR3 reads CAFKTGGIGSGNTIYF. The DNA of the CDR3 is TGTGCCTTTAAAACTGGGGGGATCGGCTCTGGAAACACCATATATTTT.

The V gene is TRBV4-1, the J gene TRBJ2-1, with 8 bases lining up with TRBD1. The CDR3 is 13 amino acids. From germline, CDR1 is MGHRA and CDR2 YSYEKL. The V gene end was trimmed by 6 bases and the J gene end by 7 bases; junction bases not matched to a gene: 5. The CDR3 nucleotides read TGCGCCAGCAGACGGACAGGGACAAATGAGCAGTTCTTC. Encoded protein: CASRRTGTNEQFF.

This rearrangement joins TRBV4-1 to TRBJ2-3; D not certain. Trimming took off 4 bases at V and 1 base at J, with 15 bases between the two ends. The CDR3 loop spans 16 amino acids. CDR1 MGHRA and CDR2 YSYEKL come from the germline V gene. The CDR3 DNA sequence: TGCGCCAGCAGCCCAACCCCGGCATACCGCACAGATACGCAGTATTTT. This sequence encodes CASSPTPAYRTDTQYF.

This chain links TRBV15 with TRBJ2-7, with 11 bases identical to TRBD1. Germline CDR1 LNHNV, CDR2 YYDKDF (reference sequence). V trimming: 8 bases; J trimming: 4 bases; junction bases outside the gene matches: 4. The CDR3 runs to 13 residues. CDR3 residues: CATGTGGLYEQYF. The CDR3 region has the DNA TGTGCCACCGGGACAGGGGGATTATACGAGCAGTACTTC.

V is TRBV5-6 and J is TRBJ1-5; possibly TRBD1 for D (6 bases). Trimming left V 1 base short and J 5 bases short, with 13 bases between. Looked up from germline, CDR1 is SGHDT and CDR2 is YYEEEE. There are 15 residues in the CDR3. The CDR3 coding sequence is TGTGCCAGCAGCTTGTGGCAGGGGAAACATCAGCCCCAGCATTTT. Encoded protein: CASSLWQGKHQPQHF.